These T cell receptor beta chains were read from a single sample in a study of cytomegalovirus exposure and HLA in healthy donors. Some clones are missing from TCRdb's copy, which holds only in-frame ones; the method was immunoSEQ multiplex PCR. Of 180,000 or so clones listed, 55% to 65% were seen once; the top ten hold under 3%. Source material: PBMCs. The receptors were sampled from a man in his forties or fifties in good health and CMV-seronegative. The CDR3 runs from the conserved cysteine through the conserved F or W. A D gene is named only where the DNA matches it firmly. For some rows the clone size is stated as once, few or many, or as a class when expanded; others skip it.

V	J	D	size	CDR3	DNA
TRBV6-4	TRBJ2-3	TRBD2	few	CASRRTSGSTDTQYF	TGTGCCAGCAGACGGACTAGCGGGAGTACAGATACGCAGTATTTT
TRBV6-1	TRBJ2-7	TRBD1	NA	CASRTGQLYEQYF	TGTGCCAGCAGGACGGGACAGCTCTACGAGCAGTACTTC
TRBV27	TRBJ1-1	NA	NA	CAIVRPVRGGGTEAFF	TGTGCCATCGTTCGGCCAGTCCGAGGGGGAGGGACTGAAGCTTTCTTT
TRBV5-6	TRBJ2-3	NA	NA	CASSLTPGDTQYF	TGTGCCAGCAGCTTGACCCCGGGAGATACGCAGTATTTT
TRBV5-1	TRBJ2-3	NA	NA	CASSLGQYSPDTQYF	TGCGCCAGCAGCTTGGGACAGTATTCCCCAGATACGCAGTATTTT
TRBV11-3	TRBJ2-1	NA	NA	CASSNRVSYNEQFF	TGTGCCAGCAGCAACAGGGTCTCCTACAATGAGCAGTTCTTC
TRBV19	TRBJ1-5	TRBD1	NA	CATLDRGLSGNQPQHF	TGTGCCACCCTGGACAGGGGGCTATCTGGCAATCAGCCCCAGCATTTT
TRBV10-3	TRBJ2-7	NA	NA	CAISEDTGFNEQYF	TGTGCCATCAGTGAAGACACAGGGTTCAACGAGCAGTACTTC
TRBV7-9	TRBJ2-7	TRBD1	NA	CSSSLVTGVNEQYF	TGTTCCAGCAGCTTAGTGACAGGGGTAAACGAGCAGTACTTC
TRBV7-2	TRBJ2-1	NA	NA	CASSFKAFNNEQFF	TGTGCCAGCAGCTTCAAAGCCTTTAACAATGAGCAGTTCTTC
TRBV29-1	TRBJ2-3	TRBD2	NA	CSVDGGGVTDTQYF	TGCAGCGTTGACGGCGGGGGAGTCACAGATACGCAGTATTTT
TRBV28	TRBJ2-6	TRBD1	once	CASGRGPSGANVLTF	TGTGCCAGCGGTAGGGGGCCATCGGGGGCCAACGTCCTGACTTTC
TRBV7-3	TRBJ2-7	NA	NA	CASSLNREYEQYF	TGTGCCAGCAGCTTAAACAGGGAGTACGAGCAGTACTTC
TRBV18	TRBJ2-5	NA	NA	CASSPYNREETQYF	TGTGCCAGCTCACCATACAACAGGGAAGAGACCCAGTACTTC
TRBV7-9	TRBJ2-3	TRBD2	many	CASTGRLAGADTQYF	TGTGCCAGCACCGGACGACTAGCGGGGGCAGATACGCAGTATTTT
TRBV7-6	TRBJ2-7	NA	few	CASSLPGGYEQYF	TGTGCCAGCAGCTTACCAGGAGGGTACGAGCAGTACTTC
TRBV4-1	TRBJ2-5	NA	NA	CASNLRDNQETQYF	TGCGCCAGCAACTTACGGGACAACCAAGAGACCCAGTACTTC
TRBV10-3	TRBJ1-3	TRBD1	NA	CAISETGDTIYF	TGTGCCATCAGTGAGACAGGGGACACCATATATTTT
TRBV2	TRBJ2-1	NA	once	CASSTGRGNNEQFF	TGTGCCAGCAGCACCGGGAGAGGGAACAATGAGCAGTTCTTC
TRBV7-8	TRBJ2-1	TRBD2	NA	CASSQSGGDYNEQFF	TGTGCCAGCAGCCAGAGCGGGGGGGACTACAATGAGCAGTTCTTC
TRBV7-6	TRBJ2-3	NA	NA	CASSLGGGGDTQYF	TGTGCCAGCAGCTTAGGGGGAGGGGGAGATACGCAGTATTTT
TRBV18	TRBJ2-7	TRBD2	NA	CASSPEAGGLYEQYF	TGTGCCAGCTCTCCCGAGGCGGGGGGGCTCTACGAGCAGTACTTC
TRBV10-3	TRBJ2-6	NA	few	CAIRIQGDGANVLTF	TGTGCCATCAGGATACAGGGTGATGGGGCCAACGTCCTGACTTTC
TRBV29-1	TRBJ1-4	TRBD1	NA	CSVEDGTGANEKLFF	TGCAGCGTTGAAGATGGGACAGGCGCAAATGAAAAACTGTTTTTT
TRBV30	TRBJ2-5	NA	NA	CAWSVGGAETQYF	TGTGCCTGGAGTGTAGGCGGAGCAGAGACCCAGTACTTC
TRBV5-1	TRBJ1-1	NA	few	CASSLVQSTEAFF	TGCGCCAGCAGCTTGGTGCAGTCCACTGAAGCTTTCTTT
TRBV5-8	TRBJ1-1	NA	NA	CASSLGQYSTEAFF	TGTGCCAGCAGCTTGGGACAGTACTCCACTGAAGCTTTCTTT
TRBV15	TRBJ2-5	NA	NA	CATSPRLGETQYF	TGTGCCACCAGCCCGCGACTAGGGGAGACCCAGTACTTC
TRBV5-5	TRBJ2-3	NA	NA	CASSLLITGNTDTQYF	TGTGCCAGCAGCTTATTAATTACAGGGAACACAGATACGCAGTATTTT
TRBV11-2	TRBJ2-7	TRBD2	NA	CASNLAGISYEQYF	TGTGCCAGCAACCTAGCGGGCATCTCCTACGAGCAGTACTTC
TRBV10-1	TRBJ2-3	TRBD2	NA	CASSEDSSGSTRFKTDTQYF	TGCGCCAGCAGTGAGGACTCTAGCGGGAGTACTAGGTTCAAAACAGATACGCAGTATTTT
TRBV6-5	TRBJ2-2	TRBD1	few	CASSPGQGVTGELFF	TGTGCCAGCAGTCCGGGACAGGGTGTCACCGGGGAGCTGTTTTTT
TRBV9	TRBJ2-7	TRBD2	NA	CASSASGRAYEQYF	TGTGCCAGCAGCGCGAGCGGGAGGGCCTACGAGCAGTACTTC
TRBV7-2	TRBJ1-2	TRBD1	NA	CASSLNGGQPWVSGGYTF	TGTGCCAGCAGCTTAAATGGGGGACAGCCCTGGGTTAGTGGAGGCTACACCTTC
TRBV15	TRBJ2-3	TRBD2	few	CATSRRLAGALTDTQYF	TGTGCCACCAGCCGCCGACTAGCGGGGGCCCTCACAGATACGCAGTATTTT
TRBV7-2	TRBJ2-1	NA	NA	CASSLAWGETFF	TGTGCCAGCAGCTTAGCGTGGGGGGAGACGTTCTTC
TRBV11-3	TRBJ2-7	TRBD1	NA	CASSSRQGSHEQYF	TGTGCCAGCAGCTCGAGACAGGGTTCCCACGAGCAGTACTTC